These T cell receptor beta chains were read from a single sample in a study of regulatory T cells in long-lasting Graves disease. TCRdb used MiXCR to reprocess the multiplex PCR reads, holding one entry per CDR3 protein. The sample shows around 400,000 distinct CDR3 sequences, over 9.5% of them seen only once. This sample was shared with a second study, whose subject was T cells in Graves' hyperthyroidism and ophthalmopathy.

The sequences come from peripheral blood mononuclear cells (PBMCs), collected at new diagnosis, from a patient treated with antithyroid drugs. The receptors here all came from a woman under 30 with Graves disease. CDR3s include the opening cysteine and the closing phenylalanine or tryptophan. Fields, in order: CDR3 protein, CDR3 DNA, J gene, CDR3 length, D gene, clone size, V gene. D genes are given only for firm matches. Not every row has a clone size; where given, it reads once, few, many or a size class.

cdr3_aa: CSGREGWEAFF
cdr3_nt: TGCAGCGGCAGGGAGGGTTGGGAAGCTTTCTTT
j_call: TRBJ1-1
cdr3_length: 11
d_call: NA
clone_size: many
v_call: TRBV29-1

cdr3_aa: CASSSPGTGDLTAPLHF
cdr3_nt: TGTGCCAGCAGTTCCCCCGGGACAGGGGACCTCACGGCACCCCTCCACTTT
j_call: TRBJ1-6
cdr3_length: 17
d_call: TRBD1
clone_size: NA
v_call: TRBV27

cdr3_aa: CASSSPGTRWNPQYF
cdr3_nt: TGTGCCAGCAGTTCTCCCGGGACCAGATGGAACCCTCAGTACTTC
j_call: TRBJ2-4
cdr3_length: 15
d_call: NA
clone_size: many
v_call: TRBV12-3/TRBV12-4

cdr3_aa: CASNDPRGIVYGYTF
cdr3_nt: TGTGCCAGCAACGACCCGAGGGGGATCGTCTATGGCTACACCTTC
j_call: TRBJ1-2
cdr3_length: 15
d_call: NA
clone_size: many
v_call: TRBV2

cdr3_aa: CSGVPGTVRYEQYF
cdr3_nt: TGCAGTGGCGTACCTGGGACAGTTCGCTACGAGCAGTACTTC
j_call: TRBJ2-7
cdr3_length: 14
d_call: TRBD1
clone_size: NA
v_call: TRBV20-1

cdr3_aa: CATSDWGRTEAFF
cdr3_nt: TGTGCCACCAGTGATTGGGGGCGCACTGAAGCTTTCTTT
j_call: TRBJ1-1
cdr3_length: 13
d_call: NA
clone_size: NA
v_call: TRBV24-1

cdr3_aa: CASGWRGERTDTQYF
cdr3_nt: TGTGCCAGCGGGTGGAGGGGAGAGAGAACAGATACGCAGTATTTT
j_call: TRBJ2-3
cdr3_length: 15
d_call: NA
clone_size: many
v_call: TRBV14

cdr3_aa: CASSLAGVKTQYF
cdr3_nt: TGTGCCAGCAGCTTGGCAGGGGTGAAGACCCAGTACTTC
j_call: TRBJ2-5
cdr3_length: 13
d_call: NA
clone_size: few
v_call: TRBV12-3/TRBV12-4

cdr3_aa: CAISELAGVYNEQFF
cdr3_nt: TGTGCCATCAGTGAGTTGGCGGGGGTCTACAATGAGCAGTTCTTC
j_call: TRBJ2-1
cdr3_length: 15
d_call: TRBD2
clone_size: few
v_call: TRBV10-3

cdr3_aa: CASSWLQETQYF
cdr3_nt: TGTGCCAGCAGCTGGCTCCAAGAGACCCAGTACTTC
j_call: TRBJ2-5
cdr3_length: 12
d_call: NA
clone_size: many
v_call: TRBV5-8

cdr3_aa: CASSRQGYEQFF
cdr3_nt: TGCGCCAGCAGTCGACAGGGCTATGAGCAGTTCTTC
j_call: TRBJ2-1
cdr3_length: 12
d_call: TRBD1
clone_size: many
v_call: TRBV10-2

cdr3_aa: CASSYRQGEESTDTQYF
cdr3_nt: TGTGCCAGCAGTTACCGTCAGGGGGAAGAATCAACAGATACGCAGTATTTT
j_call: TRBJ2-3
cdr3_length: 17
d_call: TRBD1
clone_size: many
v_call: TRBV6-2/TRBV6-3

cdr3_aa: CASTREGHQPQHF
cdr3_nt: TGTGCCAGCACCAGGGAGGGCCATCAGCCCCAGCATTTT
j_call: TRBJ1-5
cdr3_length: 13
d_call: NA
clone_size: few
v_call: TRBV2

cdr3_aa: CASSDPGVSNTEAFF
cdr3_nt: TGTGCCAGCAGTGACCCGGGTGTTTCGAACACTGAAGCTTTCTTT
j_call: TRBJ1-1
cdr3_length: 15
d_call: NA
clone_size: many
v_call: TRBV6-1

cdr3_aa: CASSLPVVDQGLEQYF
cdr3_nt: TGTGCCAGCAGTTTACCAGTGGTCGACCAGGGATTGGAGCAGTACTTC
j_call: TRBJ2-7
cdr3_length: 16
d_call: NA
clone_size: many
v_call: TRBV28

cdr3_aa: CAWSPTLWTGKNQPQHF
cdr3_nt: TGTGCCTGGAGTCCCACACTTTGGACGGGGAAAAATCAGCCCCAGCATTTT
j_call: TRBJ1-5
cdr3_length: 17
d_call: NA
clone_size: many
v_call: TRBV30

cdr3_aa: CASSLGMADTQYF
cdr3_nt: TGTGCCAGCAGCTTAGGAATGGCAGATACGCAGTATTTT
j_call: TRBJ2-3
cdr3_length: 13
d_call: NA
clone_size: many
v_call: TRBV11-2

cdr3_aa: CASSIGDPRYGYTF
cdr3_nt: TGTGCCAGTAGTATCGGTGACCCTAGATATGGCTACACCTTC
j_call: TRBJ1-2
cdr3_length: 14
d_call: NA
clone_size: few
v_call: TRBV19

cdr3_aa: CASSLEGPLTDTQYF
cdr3_nt: TGTGCCAGCAGCTTAGAGGGGCCACTCACAGATACGCAGTATTTT
j_call: TRBJ2-3
cdr3_length: 15
d_call: NA
clone_size: many
v_call: TRBV7-2

cdr3_aa: CASSEGTALQETQYF
cdr3_nt: TGTGCCAGCAGTGAAGGGACTGCCCTTCAAGAGACCCAGTACTTC
j_call: TRBJ2-5
cdr3_length: 15
d_call: NA
clone_size: many
v_call: TRBV2

cdr3_aa: CASSYTGTDSYLDEKLFF
cdr3_nt: TGTGCCAGCTCATACACCGGGACAGACTCTTACCTCGATGAAAAACTGTTTTTT
j_call: TRBJ1-4
cdr3_length: 18
d_call: TRBD1
clone_size: many
v_call: TRBV6-1

cdr3_aa: CSAGEAGGGIYGYTF
cdr3_nt: TGCAGCGCCGGCGAGGCAGGGGGCGGAATCTATGGCTACACCTTC
j_call: TRBJ1-2
cdr3_length: 15
d_call: TRBD1
clone_size: many
v_call: TRBV29-1

cdr3_aa: CASSLGDPMNTEAFF
cdr3_nt: TGTGCCAGCAGCTTAGGAGACCCAATGAACACTGAAGCTTTCTTT
j_call: TRBJ1-1
cdr3_length: 15
d_call: NA
clone_size: many
v_call: TRBV7-2

cdr3_aa: CASSLFRGQTNYGYTF
cdr3_nt: TGTGCCAGCAGTTTATTCAGGGGGCAGACTAACTATGGCTACACCTTC
j_call: TRBJ1-2
cdr3_length: 16
d_call: TRBD1
clone_size: many
v_call: TRBV12-3/TRBV12-4

cdr3_aa: CASSLGITGTDTQYF
cdr3_nt: TGTGCCAGCAGCTTAGGTATTACGGGAACAGATACGCAGTATTTT
j_call: TRBJ2-3
cdr3_length: 15
d_call: NA
clone_size: NA
v_call: TRBV7-2

cdr3_aa: CASSSWTRGQYF
cdr3_nt: TGTGCCAGCAGCTCCTGGACCCGGGGGCAGTATTTT
j_call: TRBJ2-3
cdr3_length: 12
d_call: NA
clone_size: many
v_call: TRBV7-6

cdr3_aa: CASIFSGLIGEAFF
cdr3_nt: TGTGCCAGCATCTTCTCAGGGCTTATCGGTGAAGCTTTCTTT
j_call: TRBJ1-1
cdr3_length: 14
d_call: NA
clone_size: many
v_call: TRBV6-2/TRBV6-3

cdr3_aa: CASSPTETVYQPQHF
cdr3_nt: TGCGCCAGCAGCCCAACCGAGACCGTTTATCAGCCCCAGCATTTT
j_call: TRBJ1-5
cdr3_length: 15
d_call: NA
clone_size: NA
v_call: TRBV4-1

cdr3_aa: CSVTGLASYNEQFF
cdr3_nt: TGCAGTGTTACGGGACTAGCTTCCTACAATGAGCAGTTCTTC
j_call: TRBJ2-1
cdr3_length: 14
d_call: TRBD2
clone_size: many
v_call: TRBV20-1

cdr3_aa: CATERGGNIDTQYF
cdr3_nt: TGTGCCACCGAACGAGGGGGCAATATAGATACGCAGTATTTT
j_call: TRBJ2-3
cdr3_length: 14
d_call: TRBD1
clone_size: many
v_call: TRBV10-3

cdr3_aa: CASSQTHGEGKTQYF
cdr3_nt: TGTGCCAGCAGCCAAACCCATGGGGAGGGGAAGACCCAGTACTTC
j_call: TRBJ2-5
cdr3_length: 15
d_call: TRBD2
clone_size: many
v_call: TRBV4-2

cdr3_aa: CASSYAGRGARNTEAFF
cdr3_nt: TGTGCCAGCAGTTACGCAGGCCGGGGGGCCAGGAACACTGAAGCTTTCTTT
j_call: TRBJ1-1
cdr3_length: 17
d_call: NA
clone_size: many
v_call: TRBV6-9

cdr3_aa: CASSFSATEAFF
cdr3_nt: TGTGCCAGCAGTTTCTCTGCCACTGAAGCTTTCTTT
j_call: TRBJ1-1
cdr3_length: 12
d_call: NA
clone_size: many
v_call: TRBV12-3/TRBV12-4

cdr3_aa: CASSYASFSGTGYGYTF
cdr3_nt: TGTGCCAGCAGTTATGCCAGTTTCTCTGGGACAGGGTATGGCTACACCTTC
j_call: TRBJ1-2
cdr3_length: 17
d_call: TRBD1
clone_size: NA
v_call: TRBV6-5

cdr3_aa: CASTSETSTDTQYF
cdr3_nt: TGTGCCAGCACGTCAGAGACTAGCACAGATACGCAGTATTTT
j_call: TRBJ2-3
cdr3_length: 14
d_call: NA
clone_size: many
v_call: TRBV9

cdr3_aa: CASSYRDGNSPLHF
cdr3_nt: TGTGCCAGCAGCTACCGGGACGGAAATTCACCCCTCCACTTT
j_call: TRBJ1-6
cdr3_length: 14
d_call: NA
clone_size: many
v_call: TRBV7-2

cdr3_aa: CASSYFSGTTLGNEQFF
cdr3_nt: TGTGCCAGCAGCTACTTTTCCGGGACTACACTCGGCAATGAGCAGTTCTTC
j_call: TRBJ2-1
cdr3_length: 17
d_call: TRBD2
clone_size: many
v_call: TRBV7-8

cdr3_aa: CASNEEAGAEAFF
cdr3_nt: TGTGCCAGCAACGAAGAGGCCGGGGCTGAAGCTTTCTTT
j_call: TRBJ1-1
cdr3_length: 13
d_call: NA
clone_size: many
v_call: TRBV11-2

cdr3_aa: CASSQGYTGELFF
cdr3_nt: TGTGCCAGCAGCCAGGGGTACACCGGGGAGCTGTTTTTT
j_call: TRBJ2-2
cdr3_length: 13
d_call: NA
clone_size: many
v_call: TRBV27